This T cell receptor (beta chain) is from a study of blood T cells in healthy people across ages. Study-wide results and caveats: The CMV status of each donor remained undetermined, and this could have confounded shifts in expanded clonotypes.

Alongside a J-beta primer mix, a sample-barcoded 5' primer served in a second PCR lasting about 7 to 11 cycles. A template-switch adaptor containing 12 random nucleotides labeled each cDNA molecule. One entry per CDR3 protein, called by TCRdb with MiXCR from the 5' RACE reads. Of about 640,000 distinct CDR3 sequences listed, under 30% are singletons. This clonotype appeared a few times. Its specificity is unknown. Trimming took 5 bases from V and 2 from J; bases not matched to a gene: 10. Per germline, CDR1 LNHDA and CDR2 SQIVND (reference sequence). The CDR3 spans 17 residues. This clonotype was sampled from a woman older than 75 in good health. V usage is TRBV19 and J usage is TRBJ2-3, with 10 bases matching TRBD2. Sequencing was done on a sample of blood. The CDR3 reads CASSPRRAGGFTDTQYF. CDR3 sequence (DNA): TGTGCCAGTAGTCCCAGAAGAGCGGGGGGGTTCACAGATACGCAGTATTTT.